Each of the 3 T cell receptor beta chains below was sequenced from the same sample in a study of T cell responses to AZD1222 COVID-19 vaccine. Using immunoSEQ multiplex PCR, the repertoire was profiled, and TCRdb retains in-frame clones only, with some absent. This table holds about 180,000 clones, 85% to 90% found once. The source material was peripheral blood, sampled on day 0 of AZD1222 vaccination. The receptor set was obtained from an adult in good health.

V gene TRBV7-9 combines with J gene TRBJ1-2; no clear D gene. The CDR3 has 13 residues. Trimming took off 4 bases at V and 8 bases at J, with 14 bases between the two ends. Germline V CDR1 and CDR2: SEHNR, FQNEAQ (reference sequence). CDR3 region: CASSSEGRGGYTF. CDR3 sequence (DNA): TGTGCCAGCAGCTCCGAGGGCAGAGGCGGCTACACCTTC.

The V gene is TRBV18, the J gene TRBJ2-1; 11 bases align to TRBD2. This CDR3 is built from 16 residues. Germline CDR1 and CDR2: KGHSH and LQKENI. Trimming cost V 3 bases and J 12 bases; bases outside gene matches: 13. DNA for the CDR3: TGTGCCAGCTCACCGGGACTAGCGGATGCAATGATGGGGCAGTTCTTC. As protein: CASSPGLADAMMGQFF.

This clone appeared a single time. This rearrangement joins TRBV6-6 to TRBJ2-7, with a possible D match to TRBD2 (5 bases). The CDR3 totals 13 residues. Germline V lookup: CDR1 MNHNY, CDR2 SVGAGI (reference sequence). V lost 7 bases to trimming and J lost 6 bases, with 16 bases between them. CDR3 DNA: TGTGCCAGCAACTCGAGGGAGCTTGGCGAGCAGTACTTC. It specifies CASNSRELGEQYF.